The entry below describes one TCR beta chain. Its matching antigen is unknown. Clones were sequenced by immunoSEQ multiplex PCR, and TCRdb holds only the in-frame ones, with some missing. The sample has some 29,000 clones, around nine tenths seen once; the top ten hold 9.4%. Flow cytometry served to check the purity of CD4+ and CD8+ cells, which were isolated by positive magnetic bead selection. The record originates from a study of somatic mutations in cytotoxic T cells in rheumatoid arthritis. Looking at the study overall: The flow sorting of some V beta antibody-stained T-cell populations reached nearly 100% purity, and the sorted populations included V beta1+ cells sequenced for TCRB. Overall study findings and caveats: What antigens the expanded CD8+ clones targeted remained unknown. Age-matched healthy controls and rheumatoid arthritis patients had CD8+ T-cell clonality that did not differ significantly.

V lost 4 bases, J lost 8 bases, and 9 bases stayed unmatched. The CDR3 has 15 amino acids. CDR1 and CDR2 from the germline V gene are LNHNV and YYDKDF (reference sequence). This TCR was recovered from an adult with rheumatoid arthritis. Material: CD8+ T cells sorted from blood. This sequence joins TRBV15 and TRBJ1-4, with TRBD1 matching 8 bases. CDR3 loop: CATSIHRGSGEKLFF. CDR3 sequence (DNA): TGTGCCACCAGCATTCACAGGGGGAGTGGGGAAAAACTGTTTTTT.